These 30 T cell receptor beta chains were all obtained from the same sample, sequenced in a study of OX40 agonist ivuxolimab in advanced cancers. TCRdb's copy holds only in-frame clones and misses some; the assay was immunoSEQ multiplex PCR. The data hold tens of thousands of clones, with roughly 73% observed a single time. The material sequenced was CD4+ or CD8+ T cells sorted from blood, taken in a trial of the OX40 agonist ivuxolimab. The source of these receptors is an adult with an advanced solid tumor such as melanoma, head and neck, liver or kidney cancer.

The chain couples TRBV19 to TRBJ1-1; D may be TRBD1 (5 bases). This CDR3 comprises 13 residues. V lost 9 bases and J lost 1, with 12 bases in between. In germline, CDR1 is LNHDA, CDR2 SQIVND (reference sequence). CDR3 amino acids: CASSPGQNTEAFF. The CDR3 nucleotides read TGTGCCAGCTCACCGGGGCAGAACACTGAAGCTTTCTTT.

V is TRBV4-1 and J is TRBJ1-2; D uncertain. CDR1 is MGHRA and CDR2 is YSYEKL in the germline V gene. Deletions cut 1 base from V and 4 bases from J, with 4 bases between. The CDR3 is made up of 12 amino acids. CDR3 coding DNA: TGCGCCAGCAGCCAAGTCGGCTATGGCTACACCTTC. Translation gives CASSQVGYGYTF.

The V gene is TRBV5-1, the J gene TRBJ2-1; D may be TRBD1 (5 bases). Germline CDR1 is SGHRS and CDR2 is YFSETQ. CDR3 length: 13 amino acids. Trimming left V 2 bases short and J 4 bases short, with 7 bases between. As DNA, the CDR3 is TGCGCCAGCAGCTTAGGGGCATACAATGAGCAGTTCTTC. Its protein is CASSLGAYNEQFF.

The rearrangement joins TRBV7-3 to TRBJ2-3, with D possibly TRBD2 on 5 matching bases. The CDR3 totals 14 residues. The germline V and J ends were trimmed by 5 bases and 0 bases, with 9 bases remaining between them. CDR1 is SGHTA and CDR2 is FQGTGA in the germline V gene. This CDR3 reads CASSPGLSTDTQYF. The CDR3 DNA sequence: TGTGCCAGCAGCCCTGGACTCAGCACAGATACGCAGTATTTT.

The chain recombines TRBV18 with TRBJ2-5; 9 nucleotides match TRBD1. The CDR3 has 14 amino acids. Germline CDR1 KGHSH, CDR2 LQKENI. Trimming cost V 3 bases and J 5 bases; bases outside gene matches: 4. The CDR3 spells CASSPRTGEETQYF. Written as DNA, the CDR3 is TGTGCCAGCTCACCTCGGACAGGGGAGGAGACCCAGTACTTC.

The table lists this clone with a few counts. The rearrangement links TRBV5-1 to TRBJ1-2; D is ambiguous. The ends were cut back, 0 bases at V and 4 bases at J, with 13 bases in the middle. The CDR3 runs 15 residues. Germline values: CDR1 SGHRS, CDR2 YFSETQ. The CDR3 protein is CASSLVEGGSYGYTF. For the CDR3, the DNA is TGCGCCAGCAGCTTGGTTGAGGGAGGAAGCTATGGCTACACCTTC.

This chain uses TRBV5-6 with TRBJ2-2; TRBD1 matches 10 bases. There are 15 residues in the CDR3. CDR1 SGHDT and CDR2 YYEEEE come from the germline V gene. With V trimmed by 4 bases and J by 6 bases, 6 bases remained unmatched. CDR3 protein: CASSAGQGLAGELFF. The CDR3 DNA reads TGTGCCAGCAGCGCGGGACAGGGGTTGGCCGGGGAGCTGTTTTTT.

The genes are TRBV18 and TRBJ2-7, with TRBD1 identical over 12 bases. Germline assignment: CDR1 KGHSH and CDR2 LQKENI. This CDR3 has 16 amino acids. Trimming removed 3 bases from V and 5 bases from J; junction bases left unmatched: 8. The CDR3 here is CASSPLGTGGLNEQYF. CDR3 DNA sequence: TGTGCCAGCTCACCGCTCGGGACAGGGGGCCTGAACGAGCAGTACTTC.

The V gene is TRBV5-1, the J gene TRBJ2-7; 9 nucleotides align to TRBD1. V lost 3 bases, J lost 3 bases, and 4 bases stayed unmatched. This CDR3 comprises 14 residues. CDR1 is SGHRS and CDR2 is YFSETQ in the germline V gene. The CDR3 DNA reads as TGCGCCAGCAGCTCACAGGGGGCAGGCTACGAGCAGTACTTC. It specifies CASSSQGAGYEQYF. The entire variable domain, with the rest obtained from reference TRBV5-1 and TRBJ2-7, is as follows: KAGVTQTPRYLIKTRGQQVTLSCSPISGHRSVSWYQQTPGQGLQFLFEYFSETQRNKGNFPGRFSGRQFSNSRSEMNVSTLELGDSALYLCASSSQGAGYEQYFGPGTRLTVT.

The gene calls are TRBV5-1 and TRBJ2-4, with 7 bases that match TRBD1. This CDR3 contains 13 residues. Looked up from germline, CDR1 is SGHRS and CDR2 is YFSETQ. Trimming at V came to 0 bases and at J to 7 bases, leaving 1 base not matched to a gene. For the CDR3, the DNA is TGCGCCAGCAGCTTGGAGACAGGGAACATTCAGTACTTC. This gives the protein CASSLETGNIQYF.

This clone was picked up a small number of times. The chain is built from TRBV5-1 and TRBJ1-3; D ambiguous. Looked up from germline, CDR1 is SGHRS and CDR2 is YFSETQ. The CDR3 length is 13 residues. V shed 2 bases and J shed 3 bases, with 6 bases lying between them. The CDR3 bases are TGCGCCAGCAGCTTCGAGGGTGGAAACACCATATATTTT. Amino acids: CASSFEGGNTIYF.

The chain carries TRBV19 and TRBJ1-2; TRBD1 agrees at 12 bases. Germline V CDR1 and CDR2: LNHDA, SQIVND (reference sequence). The CDR3 consists of 14 residues. The J segment lost 8 bases and the V segment lost 4 bases, leaving 5 bases of the junction unmatched. In DNA form, the CDR3 reads TGTGCCAGTAGTAGGGGACAGGGGGCGAACGGCTACACCTTC. Translating gives CASSRGQGANGYTF. The full variable domain, with the rest looked up from reference TRBV19 and TRBJ1-2, is DGGITQSPKYLFRKEGQNVTLSCEQNLNHDAMYWYRQDPGQGLRLIYYSQIVNDFQKGDIAEGYSVSREKKESFPLTVTSAQKNPTAFYLCASSRGQGANGYTFGSGTRLTVV.

The chain recombines TRBV7-6 with TRBJ2-7; TRBD1 might be the D (6 bases). The germline V gene encodes CDR1 SGHVS and CDR2 FNYEAQ. Deletions cut 5 bases from V and 5 bases from J, with 13 bases between. CDR3 length: 13 amino acids. CDR3 DNA sequence: TGTGCCAGCAGCACCACAGGGTTTGACGAGCAGTACTTC. Its translation: CASSTTGFDEQYF.

This chain uses TRBV5-1 with TRBJ2-7, with 10 bases aligning to TRBD1. CDR1 is SGHRS, CDR2 YFSETQ, per germline. V gave up 10 bases and J gave up 1 base; unmatched junction bases: 2. This CDR3 has 12 amino acids. Here the CDR3 DNA reads TGCGCCCGGGACAGGGGATCCTACGAGCAGTACTTC. It yields the protein CARDRGSYEQYF.

The chain links TRBV4-1 to TRBJ1-2; possibly TRBD1 for D (5 bases). The length of the CDR3 is 15 residues. Germline CDR1 and CDR2: MGHRA and YSYEKL. V lost 2 bases and J 6 bases, leaving 16 bases between the germline ends. CDR3: CASSQTWARVNGYTF. In DNA, the CDR3 is TGCGCCAGCAGCCAAACCTGGGCCAGGGTCAATGGCTACACCTTC.

The rearrangement uses TRBV7-9 and TRBJ2-2, with D perhaps matching TRBD1 or TRBD2 (5 bases each). Germline lookup yields CDR1 SEHNR and CDR2 FQNEAQ (reference sequence). With 1 base removed from V and 11 bases from J, the gap between germline ends came to 14 bases. CDR3 length: 14 residues. In nucleotides, the CDR3 is TGTGCCAGCAGCTTAGTGGGGACCTTGGGAGAGCTGTTTTTT. It yields the protein CASSLVGTLGELFF.

The chain employs TRBV2 and TRBJ1-2; the D is unclear. CDR1 SNHLY and CDR2 FYNNEI come from the germline V gene. V was clipped by 7 bases and J by 5 bases, with 11 bases between them. The CDR3 is 12 amino acids. Written as DNA, the CDR3 is TGTGCCAGCAAACGTGGTGATTATGGCTACACCTTC. This translates into CASKRGDYGYTF.

The rearrangement uses TRBV6-4 and TRBJ2-3; 8 bases agree with TRBD2. The CDR3 contains 16 residues. Germline lookup yields CDR1 MRHNA and CDR2 SNTAGT. V shed 3 bases and J 0 bases; nucleotides not matched to a gene: 5. DNA for the CDR3: TGTGCCAGCAGTGAGCGCGGGGGGCCTAGCACAGATACGCAGTATTTT. Translating gives CASSERGGPSTDTQYF.

This clone was counted many times. The CDR3 DNA is TGTGCCAGCAGGTCGTACAGGGGGCGCTACGAGCAGTACTTC. Its translation: CASRSYRGRYEQYF. This chain links TRBV11-2 with TRBJ2-7; 9 bases fit TRBD1. This CDR3 comprises 14 residues. From germline, CDR1 is SGHAT and CDR2 FQNNGV. V dropped 6 bases and J dropped 3; count of bases not matched to a gene: 6.

The rearrangement uses TRBV19 and TRBJ1-5, with 9 positions matching TRBD1. The germline V gene has CDR1 LNHDA and CDR2 SQIVND (reference sequence). The junction had 4 bases not matched to a gene; V was cut back by 4 bases and J by 6 bases. CDR3 length: 14 amino acids. The CDR3 is CASSTTGGGQPQHF. CDR3 sequence (DNA): TGTGCCAGTAGTACGACAGGGGGGGGTCAGCCCCAGCATTTT.

The chain joins TRBV19 to TRBJ2-7; tentatively, D is TRBD1 (5 bases). CDR3 size: 19 residues. Germline V lookup: CDR1 LNHDA, CDR2 SQIVND (reference sequence). V was cut by 6 bases and J by 3 bases, with 30 bases left in between. The CDR3: CASRVQDFAASPFGYEQYF. Here the CDR3 DNA reads TGTGCCAGTAGAGTACAGGATTTTGCGGCCTCACCTTTTGGCTACGAGCAGTACTTC.

The chain is built from TRBV30 and TRBJ1-3; D call uncertain. CDR1 and CDR2 from the germline V gene are GTSNPN and SVGIG (reference sequence). The CDR3 spans 13 residues. V lost 4 bases and J 1 base, leaving 8 bases between the germline ends. CDR3 in amino acids: CAWKFSSGNTIYF. In DNA form, the CDR3 reads TGTGCCTGGAAGTTCAGTTCTGGAAACACCATATATTTT.

This sequence joins TRBV5-1 and TRBJ2-5, with 13 bases identical to TRBD2. The germline gives CDR1 SGHRS, CDR2 YFSETQ. This CDR3 is built from 16 residues. V was pared by 4 bases and J by 2 bases, with 5 bases of the junction left unmatched. The CDR3 reads CASSLGLAGEQETQYF. CDR3 in DNA: TGCGCCAGCAGCCTAGGACTAGCGGGGGAACAAGAGACCCAGTACTTC.

This chain joins TRBV30 and TRBJ1-2; TRBD1 might be the D (5 bases). Germline CDR1 is GTSNPN and CDR2 is SVGIG (reference sequence). The CDR3 is 14 residues long. The V end was cut by 4 bases, the J end by 4 bases, with 16 bases between. CDR3 in DNA: TGTGCCTGGAACCGGGGCAGGGAGGTCTATGGCTACACCTTC. Encoded protein: CAWNRGREVYGYTF. Combining the CDR3 with reference TRBV30 and TRBJ1-2 gives the whole variable domain SQTIHQWPATLVQPVGSPLSLECTVEGTSNPNLYWYRQAAGRGLQLLFYSVGIGQISSEVPQNLSASRPQDRQFILSSKKLLLSDSGFYLCAWNRGREVYGYTFGSGTRLTVV.

The chain links TRBV19 to TRBJ2-7; unclear D gene. The CDR3 sequence is 14 residues long. Germline V gives CDR1 LNHDA, CDR2 SQIVND (reference sequence). V was clipped by 1 base and J by 0 bases, with 7 bases between them. The CDR3 sequence is CASSIGPNSYEQYF. The CDR3 region has the DNA TGTGCCAGTAGTATAGGCCCCAACTCCTACGAGCAGTACTTC.

This chain links TRBV23-1 with TRBJ1-1; 8 nucleotides align to TRBD1. TRBV23-1 is an open reading frame whose function is uncertain. The length of the CDR3 is 14 residues. J lost 5 bases, V lost 2 bases, and 4 bases had no gene match. The DNA of the CDR3 is TGCGCCAGCAGTCAACGGACAGGGAGGACTGAAGCTTTCTTT. It codes for CASSQRTGRTEAFF.

Comments on this clone: The same CDR3 arises from other DNA sequences in this sample as well. V and J are TRBV18 and TRBJ2-7, with 7 positions matching TRBD1. With 3 bases clipped from V and 6 bases from J, the junction kept 2 bases outside the gene matches. Germline values: CDR1 KGHSH, CDR2 LQKENI. The CDR3 contains 12 residues. CDR3 coding DNA: TGTGCCAGCTCACCCGGGGACAGCGAGCAGTACTTC. As protein: CASSPGDSEQYF.

The chain links TRBV5-1 to TRBJ2-7; D unresolved. V dropped 1 base and J dropped 0 bases, with 11 bases sitting between them. The germline gives CDR1 SGHRS, CDR2 YFSETQ. This CDR3 is built from 15 residues. This CDR3 is CASSLQSGNSYEQYF. The DNA of the CDR3 is TGCGCCAGCAGCTTGCAGTCTGGGAACTCCTACGAGCAGTACTTC.

The V call is TRBV5-1, the J call TRBJ2-3; the match to TRBD2 covers 7 bases. The length of the CDR3 is 16 residues. CDR1 SGHRS and CDR2 YFSETQ come from the germline V gene. Losses at the gene ends were 0 bases for V and 0 bases for J; bases not matched to a gene: 4. CDR3 protein: CASSLEGGGSTDTQYF. The CDR3 bases are TGCGCCAGCAGCTTGGAAGGCGGGGGTAGCACAGATACGCAGTATTTT.

The genes are TRBV5-3 and TRBJ1-5, with D unresolved. Being an ORF, TRBV5-3 has a function that is uncertain. V lost 8 bases and J 2 bases, leaving 17 bases between the germline ends. CDR3 size: 15 residues. CDR3 in amino acids: CASSLKFNRNQPQHF. The CDR3 DNA is TGTGCCAGCAGCCTTAAGTTTAATCGCAATCAGCCCCAGCATTTT.